A single sample is the source of the 32 T cell receptor beta chains below, sequenced in a study of blood T cell repertoires in COVID-19. The assay was immunoSEQ multiplex PCR, and TCRdb's table has in-frame clones only and misses some. The sample includes 51,000 or so clones, about four fifths seen only once; the top ten take 26%. Material for sequencing was peripheral blood. All receptors come from a woman of 80 years or more with COVID-19, enrolled during active disease.

The genes are TRBV23-1 and TRBJ2-2; 9 bases align to TRBD2. TRBV23-1 carries the ORF label, with uncertain function. With V trimmed by 3 bases and J by 3 bases, 8 bases remained unmatched. The CDR3 is 17 amino acids. The CDR3 region has the DNA TGCGCCAGCAGTCACGTTCCGCGGGAGGGCTACACCGGGGAGCTGTTTTTT. Amino acids: CASSHVPREGYTGELFF.

This sequence joins TRBV6-5 and TRBJ1-2, with TRBD1 matching 7 bases. After removal of 6 bases from V and 2 bases from J, the junction contained 6 bases not matched to a gene. There are 14 residues in the CDR3. From germline, CDR1 is MNHEY and CDR2 SVGAGI. The DNA of the CDR3 is TGTGCCAGCAGGCAGGGGGTCTCCAACTATGGCTACACCTTC. This sequence encodes CASRQGVSNYGYTF.

This chain joins TRBV6-5 and TRBJ2-2; the D gene is possibly TRBD2 (5 bases). The CDR3 extends over 12 amino acids. Germline loops: CDR1 MNHEY, CDR2 SVGAGI. Trimming took 6 bases from V and 6 from J, leaving 8 bases between them. In DNA form, the CDR3 reads TGTGCCAGCAGCTTTAGCGCCGGGGAGCTGTTTTTT. Protein: CASSFSAGELFF.

The chain carries TRBV6-6 and TRBJ1-2, with 10 nucleotides matching TRBD1. Germline assignment: CDR1 MNHNY and CDR2 SVGAGI (reference sequence). The V gene end was trimmed by 5 bases and the J gene end by 5 bases; junction bases not matched to a gene: 14. This CDR3 spans 17 amino acids. In DNA, the CDR3 is TGTGCCAGCAGTCCAGGGGGGACAGGGGACGATATTTATGGCTACACCTTC. It translates to CASSPGGTGDDIYGYTF.

The chain couples TRBV24-1 to TRBJ2-7, with 10 bases that match TRBD1. Germline-derived CDR1 and CDR2 are KGHDR and SFDVKD. Unmatched junction bases numbered 12, after V lost 7 bases and J lost 4 bases. The CDR3 consists of 16 residues. This chain's CDR3 is CATSSLGDRGKYEQYF. The CDR3 region has the DNA TGTGCCACCAGCTCTCTTGGGGACAGGGGTAAGTACGAGCAGTACTTC.

J is TRBJ2-7 and V is TRBV6-5, with 9 bases aligning to TRBD1. Germline V gene sequence: CDR1 MNHEY, CDR2 SVGAGI. The CDR3 is 15 residues long. V trimming: 4 bases; J trimming: 4 bases; junction bases outside the gene matches: 8. The CDR3 nucleotides are TGTGCCAGCAGTTCTCCGGGACAGGGTAATTACGAGCAGTACTTC. Translation: CASSSPGQGNYEQYF.

V and J are TRBV11-2 and TRBJ2-7, with D possibly matching TRBD2 (6 bases). The CDR3 sequence is 13 residues long. The germline V gene encodes CDR1 SGHAT and CDR2 FQNNGV. V was pared by 1 base and J by 6 bases, with 10 bases between. The CDR3 loop is CASSLGGAFEQYF. CDR3 nucleotide sequence: TGTGCCAGCAGCTTAGGCGGGGCTTTCGAGCAGTACTTC.

The V gene is TRBV2, the J gene TRBJ1-4, with 7 nucleotides matching TRBD1. CDR1 is SNHLY and CDR2 is FYNNEI in the germline V gene. This CDR3 contains 16 residues. Trimming at V came to 4 bases and at J to 4 bases, leaving 9 bases not matched to a gene. Here the CDR3 reads CASSGRGDSYNEKLFF. For the CDR3, the DNA is TGTGCCAGCAGTGGTCGCGGGGACAGCTATAATGAAAAACTGTTTTTT.

The chain recombines TRBV18 with TRBJ1-4; D gene ambiguous. Germline V gene lookup returns CDR1 KGHSH and CDR2 LQKENI. V lost 6 bases to trimming and J lost 0 bases, with 8 bases between them. The CDR3 is 14 residues long. In nucleotides, the CDR3 is TGTGCCAGCTCCCTCGGAGCAACTAATGAAAAACTGTTTTTT. Translation: CASSLGATNEKLFF.

The chain employs TRBV6-6 and TRBJ1-1; D is perhaps TRBD1 (5 bases). This CDR3 has 16 residues. Germline V lookup: CDR1 MNHNY, CDR2 SVGAGI (reference sequence). V lost 1 base and J 4 bases, leaving 16 bases between the germline ends. In nucleotides, the CDR3 is TGTGCCAGCAGTTACTTTGTTGGCAGGGTCGCCACTGAAGCTTTCTTT. Translation: CASSYFVGRVATEAFF.

This sequence joins TRBV30 and TRBJ1-5, with D uncertain. CDR3 length: 12 residues. Looked up from germline, CDR1 is GTSNPN and CDR2 is SVGIG (reference sequence). The V end lost 0 bases, the J end lost 3 bases, and 3 bases lay between the germline ends. The DNA of the CDR3 is TGTGCCTGGAGTGTACTCAATCAGCCCCAGCATTTT. The encoded protein is CAWSVLNQPQHF.

The rearrangement joins TRBV11-2 to TRBJ2-5; D is unresolved. With 5 bases removed from V and 5 bases from J, the gap between germline ends came to 6 bases. The CDR3 length is 11 residues. CDR1 and CDR2 from the germline V gene are SGHAT and FQNNGV. DNA of the CDR3: TGTGCCAGCAGCCTGGGCGAGACCCAGTACTTC. Translated: CASSLGETQYF.

This clone was seen only a few times. The chain employs TRBV11-2 and TRBJ2-5; TRBD1 aligns across 10 bases. J lost 4 bases, V lost 2 bases, and 4 bases had no gene match. From germline, CDR1 is SGHAT and CDR2 FQNNGV. This CDR3 region has 15 residues. The CDR3 DNA is TGTGCCAGCAGCTTACTCGGACAGGGGGGAGAGACCCAGTACTTC. Translation: CASSLLGQGGETQYF.

The V gene is TRBV9, the J gene TRBJ2-2; 12 nucleotides align to TRBD2. Trimming at V came to 1 base and at J to 4 bases, leaving 5 bases not matched to a gene. The CDR3 length is 17 residues. Looked up from germline, CDR1 is SGDLS and CDR2 is YYNGEE. This CDR3 is CASSVLTSGRSTGELFF. In DNA form, the CDR3 reads TGTGCCAGCAGCGTACTTACTAGCGGGAGGAGCACCGGGGAGCTGTTTTTT.

This clone occurred a few times. This chain uses TRBV3-1 (or the pseudogene TRBV3-2) with TRBJ2-5, with a weak D call TRBD2 (7 bases). This CDR3 contains 14 residues. Per germline, CDR1 LGHDT and CDR2 YNNKEL (reference sequence). The V end was cut by 4 bases, the J end by 4 bases, with 13 bases between. The CDR3 loop is CASSPTGGLETQYF. CDR3 DNA: TGTGCCAGCAGCCCGACGGGGGGCCTAGAGACCCAGTACTTC.

This clone was detected a few times. The chain uses TRBV29-1 and TRBJ2-7; the D gene is possibly TRBD2 (5 bases). Trimming removed 6 bases at V and 0 bases at J, with 12 bases between. The CDR3 runs to 13 residues. Germline assignment: CDR1 SQVTM and CDR2 ANQGSEA. The CDR3 protein is CSVLPGYSYEQYF. In nucleotides, the CDR3 is TGCAGCGTCTTACCGGGGTACTCCTACGAGCAGTACTTC.

V gene TRBV7-9 combines with J gene TRBJ2-7; D unclear. CDR3 length: 11 residues. Germline values: CDR1 SEHNR, CDR2 FQNEAQ (reference sequence). V was trimmed by 4 bases and J by 2 bases, leaving 3 bases between them. CDR3: CASSSTYEQYF. In DNA form, the CDR3 reads TGTGCCAGCAGCTCTACCTACGAGCAGTACTTC.

This clone was counted a single time. V usage is TRBV6-1 and J usage is TRBJ2-7, with 11 bases matching TRBD2. Germline lookup yields CDR1 MNHNS and CDR2 SASEGT. Germline trimming cut 1 base from V and 12 bases from J; bases unmatched to any gene: 11. The CDR3 sequence is 15 residues long. CDR3 loop: CASSEVEGTSGRTYF. The CDR3 bases are TGTGCCAGCAGTGAAGTGGAGGGGACTAGCGGAAGGACGTACTTC.

The chain couples TRBV9 to TRBJ2-3; 7 bases match TRBD2. This CDR3 region has 13 residues. CDR1 and CDR2 from the germline V gene are SGDLS and YYNGEE. V shed 0 bases and J 8 bases; nucleotides not matched to a gene: 3. CDR3 residues: CASSVAGEGTQYF. In nucleotides, the CDR3 is TGTGCCAGCAGCGTAGCCGGGGAGGGTACGCAGTATTTT.

The chain couples TRBV2 to TRBJ2-3; TRBD1 matches 7 bases. Germline assignment: CDR1 SNHLY and CDR2 FYNNEI. J was trimmed by 1 base and V by 2 bases; bases with no gene match: 3. The CDR3 sequence is 15 residues long. CDR3: CASSESTGGTDTQYF. The CDR3 DNA sequence: TGTGCCAGCAGTGAAAGTACAGGGGGCACAGATACGCAGTATTTT.

Only a few counts were recorded for this clone. This chain connects TRBV7-2 to TRBJ2-2; 8 bases match TRBD1. The CDR3 loop spans 15 amino acids. Unmatched junction bases numbered 5, after V lost 4 bases and J lost 4 bases. Germline V gene data show CDR1 as SGHTA and CDR2 as FQGNSA. CDR3 protein: CASSSGGAGTGELFF. In DNA form, the CDR3 reads TGTGCCAGCAGCTCAGGGGGCGCGGGCACCGGGGAGCTGTTTTTT. Variable domain in full (rest from reference TRBV7-2 and TRBJ2-2): GAGVSQSPSNKVTEKGKDVELRCDPISGHTALYWYRQSLGQGLEFLIYFQGNSAPDKSGLPSDRFSAERTGGSVSTLTIQRTQQEDSAVYLCASSSGGAGTGELFFGEGSRLTVL.

This clone has a single count. The chain links TRBV19 to TRBJ2-1; tentatively, D is TRBD1 (6 bases). The CDR3 consists of 15 residues. The V end was cut by 7 bases, the J end by 8 bases, with 21 bases between. Germline V gene sequence: CDR1 LNHDA, CDR2 SQIVND (reference sequence). The CDR3 bases are TGTGCCAGTACCAAGGGGGATACCGGTGGCGATGAGCAGTTCTTC. Translated: CASTKGDTGGDEQFF.

This chain links TRBV4-1 with TRBJ2-1, with 7 bases identical to TRBD2. CDR1 is MGHRA, CDR2 YSYEKL, per germline. Germline trimming cut 4 bases from V and 0 bases from J; bases unmatched to any gene: 9. The CDR3 totals 17 residues. In DNA form, the CDR3 reads TGCGCCAGCAGCCGCTTACCGGGGGGTCTCTCCTACAATGAGCAGTTCTTC. It encodes CASSRLPGGLSYNEQFF.

This chain connects TRBV18 to TRBJ1-2; a weak D match, TRBD1 (5 bases). This CDR3 has 13 amino acids. Trimming cost V 3 bases and J 8 bases, with 13 bases left between them. Germline CDR1 KGHSH, CDR2 LQKENI. The CDR3 loop is CASSPATDRGYTF. CDR3 DNA: TGTGCCAGCTCACCGGCGACAGATCGCGGCTACACCTTC.

J is TRBJ1-4 and V is TRBV3-1 (or the pseudogene TRBV3-2); 10 bases agree with TRBD1. CDR3 length: 18 residues. J was trimmed by 8 bases and V by 0 bases; bases with no gene match: 12. Germline CDR1 LGHDT, CDR2 YNNKEL (reference sequence). CDR3 in DNA: TGTGCCAGCAGCCAAGATCGGTGGACAGGGGGGCATCGGGAAAAACTGTTTTTT. Amino acids: CASSQDRWTGGHREKLFF.

This chain connects TRBV29-1 to TRBJ1-1; 8 nucleotides match TRBD1. The CDR3 extends over 15 amino acids. Trimming removed 6 bases from V and 6 bases from J; junction bases left unmatched: 15. CDR1 is SQVTM and CDR2 is ANQGSEA in the germline V gene. CDR3 DNA: TGCAGCGTGAGAGGACAGGGTAAGGACCTCGCTGAAGCTTTCTTT. Its protein is CSVRGQGKDLAEAFF.

The chain has TRBV7-6 and TRBJ1-3, with D possibly TRBD1 on 6 matching bases. Between the trimmed V and J ends, which lost 1 base and 1 base, there was a span of 11 bases. This CDR3 has 16 residues. The germline CDR1 and CDR2 sequences are SGHVS and FNYEAQ. The CDR3 is CASSLGGRGSGNTIYF. CDR3 coding DNA: TGTGCCAGCAGCTTAGGAGGCAGGGGATCTGGAAACACCATATATTTT.

The rearrangement uses TRBV5-1 and TRBJ2-2, with 11 nucleotides matching TRBD2. There are 17 residues in the CDR3. J gave up 0 bases and V 4 bases, and 5 bases lay outside the gene matches. Germline lookup yields CDR1 SGHRS and CDR2 YFSETQ. The CDR3 DNA follows: TGCGCCAGCAGCCTTCGGACTAGCGGGCCGAACACCGGGGAGCTGTTTTTT. Its translation: CASSLRTSGPNTGELFF.

The genes are TRBV5-4 and TRBJ1-1, with a tentative D call TRBD1 (5 bases). The CDR3 is 14 residues long. Germline V gives CDR1 SGHNT, CDR2 YYREEE (reference sequence). The V gene lost 0 bases and the J gene lost 0 bases, with 6 bases spanning the gap. The DNA for the CDR3 is TGTGCCAGCAGCTTGGTAGGGGTGAACACTGAAGCTTTCTTT. Translation gives CASSLVGVNTEAFF. The full variable domain, rest sourced from reference TRBV5-4 and TRBJ1-1, is ETGVTQSPTHLIKTRGQQVTLRCSSQSGHNTVSWYQQALGQGPQFIFQYYREEENGRGNFPPRFSGLQFPNYSSELNVNALELDDSALYLCASSLVGVNTEAFFGQGTRLTVV.

The chain is built from TRBV2 and TRBJ2-4; 11 nucleotides line up with TRBD1. The CDR3 runs to 16 residues. Germline-derived CDR1 and CDR2 are SNHLY and FYNNEI. V was pared by 4 bases and J by 1 base, with 3 bases of the junction left unmatched. The CDR3 DNA reads as TGTGCCAGCAGTGGGACAGGGGGCATCGCCAAAAACATTCAGTACTTC. Residues: CASSGTGGIAKNIQYF.

The chain is built from TRBV7-3 and TRBJ2-1; D gene unclear. The CDR3 extends over 14 amino acids. V was shortened by 4 bases and J by 5 bases, with 12 bases between the two germline ends. CDR1 and CDR2 (germline): SGHTA, FQGTGA. CDR3 nucleotides: TGTGCCAGCAGCTCCCCCCCCTTCGACAATGAGCAGTTCTTC. Translated, it gives CASSSPPFDNEQFF.

The rearrangement uses TRBV3-1 (or the pseudogene TRBV3-2) and TRBJ2-5; perhaps TRBD2 as D (5 bases). The CDR3 is 14 residues long. Trimming stripped 5 bases from V and 5 bases from J, with 15 bases between. Germline loops: CDR1 LGHDT, CDR2 YNNKEL (reference sequence). The CDR3 loop reads CASSSYSERETQYF. The CDR3 DNA is TGTGCCAGCAGCTCATATAGCGAACGGGAGACCCAGTACTTC.